The present TCR beta chain was sequenced within a study of liver allograft versus peripheral blood T cells. As for the study in general: Comparative analysis was performed on T cell receptor repertoires from transplanted livers and from recipients' peripheral blood. The study's findings and limits: Liver allografts reportedly held T cell receptor repertoires unlike those in peripheral blood.

TCRdb recomputed calls from the reads with MiXCR, one row per CDR3 protein. Found here are thousands of distinct CDR3 sequences, around 17% of them singletons; the top ten hold 54%. Comments on this clonotype: Its antigen is unknown.

The germline CDR1 and CDR2 sequences are DFQATT and SNEGSKA (reference sequence). The V end lost 4 bases, the J end lost 6 bases, and 13 bases lay between the germline ends. The CDR3 sequence is 13 residues long. This clonotype originated in a human patient who had a liver transplant. The T cells may partly be graft donor cells. V gene TRBV20-1 combines with J gene TRBJ1-5, with D unresolved. As DNA, the CDR3 is TGCAGTGCTATAGAGGTTCGGGGTCAGCCCCAGCATTTT. As protein: CSAIEVRGQPQHF.